These 8 T cell receptor beta chains came from one sample sequenced in a study of blood T cells in healthy people across ages. Then a second PCR, running roughly 7 to 11 cycles, was carried out with a sample-barcoded 5' primer and a J-beta primer mix. In TCRdb, the 5' RACE reads were re-called with MiXCR into one record per CDR3 protein. The sample holds roughly 800,000 distinct CDR3 sequences, 58% seen once. The sample taken for sequencing was blood. The source of these receptors is a man aged 25-40 years in good health.

The chain links TRBV7-2 to TRBJ2-7; no clear D. The V end was cut by 3 bases, the J end by 7 bases, with 10 bases between. The CDR3 is 12 residues long. CDR1 and CDR2 from the germline V gene are SGHTA and FQGNSA. In nucleotides, the CDR3 is TGTGCCAGCAGCTTTGCACCCTTGGAGCAGTACTTC. It is translated as CASSFAPLEQYF.

This chain uses TRBV6-2 or TRBV6-3 with TRBJ1-5; a weak D match, TRBD1 (6 bases). The CDR3 is made up of 15 amino acids. Trimming shortened V by 0 bases and J by 3 bases, and 9 bases separated the two germline ends. Germline V gene sequence: CDR1 MNHEY, CDR2 SVGEGT. As DNA, the CDR3 is TGTGCCAGCAGTTACTCACGGGGGGCCAATCAGCCCCAGCATTTT. It is translated as CASSYSRGANQPQHF.

The chain joins TRBV7-8 to TRBJ2-1; D tentatively fits TRBD1 or TRBD2 (6 bases each). The CDR3 consists of 15 residues. Deletions cut 5 bases from V and 4 bases from J, with 15 bases between. CDR1 and CDR2 (germline): SGHVS, FQNEAQ. The CDR3 DNA reads as TGTGCCAGCAGCGTAGTGGGGGGCCCGTACAATGAGCAGTTCTTC. Translating it yields CASSVVGGPYNEQFF.

The gene calls are TRBV13 and TRBJ2-4; unclear D gene. The V end was cut by 0 bases, the J end by 5 bases, with 11 bases between. CDR3 length: 15 residues. Germline lookup yields CDR1 PRHDT and CDR2 FYEKMQ (reference sequence). The CDR3 loop reads CASSLGPSPQNIQYF. The CDR3 DNA reads TGTGCCAGCAGCTTAGGCCCCTCACCACAAAACATTCAGTACTTC.

CDR3 residues: CASSLQKSGANVLTF. Here the CDR3 DNA reads TGTGCCAGCAGTTTACAGAAATCTGGGGCCAACGTCCTGACTTTC. The gene calls are TRBV27 and TRBJ2-6; D is ambiguous. Germline CDR1 MNHEY, CDR2 SMNVEV (reference sequence). Trimming took 2 bases from V and 1 from J, leaving 6 bases between them. There are 15 residues in the CDR3.

This clonotype showed up many times. This sequence joins TRBV4-1 and TRBJ2-1; no firm D call. The CDR3 has 13 residues. The germline V gene has CDR1 MGHRA and CDR2 YSYEKL. V lost 0 bases and J 10 bases, leaving 10 bases between the germline ends. The CDR3 sequence is CASSQENGGEQFF. The CDR3 nucleotides are TGCGCCAGCAGCCAAGAGAACGGTGGGGAGCAGTTCTTC.

The CDR3 nucleotides are TGTGCCAGCGGAGACAGTACCTACGAGCAGTACTTC. It codes for CASGDSTYEQYF. This sequence joins TRBV9 and TRBJ2-7, with D tentatively TRBD1 (5 bases). The germline V and J ends were trimmed by 7 bases and 2 bases, with 10 bases remaining between them. CDR3 length equals 12 residues. The germline CDR1 and CDR2 sequences are SGDLS and YYNGEE.

This chain uses TRBV6-1 with TRBJ2-1, with 9 nucleotides matching TRBD2. The CDR3 totals 15 residues. CDR1 is MNHNS, CDR2 SASEGT, per germline. J was trimmed by 4 bases and V by 7 bases; bases with no gene match: 8. The CDR3 DNA reads TGTGCCAGCATGGGGATGCTAGCGGGGTACAATGAGCAGTTCTTC. Protein sequence: CASMGMLAGYNEQFF.